The 17 T cell receptor beta chains below all came from one sample that was sequenced in a study of beta chain features in type 1 diabetes. Their antigens are not known. The study reverse transcribed the entire isolated RNA, so it sequenced expressed TCRB transcripts. Clones were sequenced by immunoSEQ multiplex PCR, and TCRdb holds only the in-frame ones, with some missing. The sample shows 330,000 or so clones, around 13% of them seen only once. Study-wide points: Within each of all four CD4+ subsets, Type 1 diabetes patients had TCRB CDR3s that were moderately but significantly shorter.

Sample: naive CD4+ T cells from blood. The source is a woman aged 18-29 years with type 1 diabetes.

This clone was seen only a few times. The V and J genes are TRBV7-9 and TRBJ2-1; possibly TRBD1 for D (5 bases). This CDR3 is built from 12 residues. The ends were cut back, 1 base at V and 15 bases at J, with 13 bases in the middle. The germline gives CDR1 SEHNR, CDR2 FQNEAQ (reference sequence). CDR3 bases: TGTGCCAGCAGCTTAGGACAGCCCCCCGGGTTCTTC. Its protein product is CASSLGQPPGFF.

J is TRBJ1-4 and V is TRBV2, with 9 bases fitting TRBD1. CDR3 size: 14 residues. After removal of 6 bases from V and 6 bases from J, the junction contained 5 bases not matched to a gene. Germline V gene sequence: CDR1 SNHLY, CDR2 FYNNEI. This CDR3 reads CASRSTGGYEKLFF. Here the CDR3 DNA reads TGTGCCAGCAGGTCGACAGGGGGATATGAAAAACTGTTTTTT.

This chain links TRBV4-3 with TRBJ2-1, with 9 bases that match TRBD2. Germline values: CDR1 LGHNA, CDR2 YSLEER. Trimming at V came to 2 bases and at J to 1 base, leaving 6 bases not matched to a gene. The CDR3 loop spans 17 amino acids. The CDR3 region is CASSQLLAGTSYNEQFF. The CDR3 region has the DNA TGCGCCAGCAGCCAACTCCTAGCGGGGACATCCTACAATGAGCAGTTCTTC.

The genes are TRBV7-9 and TRBJ1-2; perhaps TRBD1 as D (6 bases). Trimming removed 5 bases from V and 7 bases from J, with 20 bases in between. Looked up from germline, CDR1 is SEHNR and CDR2 is FQNEAQ (reference sequence). The length of the CDR3 is 15 residues. The CDR3 sequence is CASSPRGGGSGGYTF. Here the CDR3 DNA reads TGTGCCAGCAGCCCCCGGGGAGGGGGATCGGGTGGCTACACCTTC.

In this sample, this clone turned up a few times. The CDR3 coding sequence is TGTGCCAGCAGCGCGAGCCGGGGAAACTCCTACAATGAGCAGTTCTTC. Encoded protein: CASSASRGNSYNEQFF. The chain uses TRBV9 and TRBJ2-1; D is possibly TRBD2 (5 bases). Germline V gene data show CDR1 as SGDLS and CDR2 as YYNGEE. CDR3 length equals 16 residues. Trimming pared 3 bases from V and 0 bases from J, leaving 13 bases between. Looking up the rest from reference TRBV9 and TRBJ2-1 gives the full variable domain: DSGVTQTPKHLITATGQRVTLRCSPRSGDLSVYWYQQSLDQGLQFLIQYYNGEERAKGNILERFSAQQFPDLHSELNLSSLELGDSALYFCASSASRGNSYNEQFFGPGTRLTVL.

The chain carries TRBV10-3 and TRBJ1-2, with a possible D match to TRBD1 (5 bases). V lost 6 bases to trimming and J lost 5 bases, with 16 bases between them. The CDR3 runs to 14 residues. From germline, CDR1 is ENHRY and CDR2 SYGVKD. The CDR3 loop reads CAIRPQEIQYGYTF. CDR3 coding DNA: TGTGCCATCAGACCACAGGAAATTCAGTATGGCTACACCTTC.

This sequence joins TRBV2 and TRBJ1-1; TRBD1 might be the D (5 bases). The CDR3 is made up of 13 amino acids. Germline V gives CDR1 SNHLY, CDR2 FYNNEI. Trimming took off 6 bases at V and 3 bases at J, with 11 bases between the two ends. CDR3 in DNA: TGTGCCAGCAGGGCCAGGGCCTACACTGAAGCTTTCTTT. It translates to CASRARAYTEAFF.

This sequence joins TRBV18 and TRBJ2-7; 9 bases map to TRBD1. J was trimmed by 5 bases and V by 4 bases; bases with no gene match: 3. Germline V gene lookup returns CDR1 KGHSH and CDR2 LQKENI. CDR3 size: 13 residues. The CDR3 DNA reads TGTGCCAGCTCACGGGGGACAGGGAACGAGCAGTACTTC. It yields the protein CASSRGTGNEQYF.

This clone was counted between two and nine times. The chain recombines TRBV4-1 with TRBJ2-5; 11 nucleotides match TRBD2. This CDR3 is built from 18 residues. J gave up 5 bases and V 1 base, and 12 bases lay outside the gene matches. Germline CDR1 and CDR2: MGHRA and YSYEKL. The CDR3: CASSQGFSGGVLGETQYF. DNA for the CDR3: TGCGCCAGCAGCCAAGGATTTAGCGGGGGGGTTTTAGGGGAGACCCAGTACTTC.

There are a few counts of this clone. J is TRBJ2-3 and V is TRBV2, with D possibly matching TRBD2 (5 bases). The germline V gene encodes CDR1 SNHLY and CDR2 FYNNEI. The CDR3 length is 13 residues. The V and J ends lost 7 bases and 1 base respectively, with 9 bases between them. CDR3 in DNA: TGTGCCAGCATCCTAGCAGGCACAGATACGCAGTATTTT. This encodes CASILAGTDTQYF.

CDR3 residues: CASSDPTAKAFF. The CDR3 nucleotides are TGTGCCAGCAGCGATCCGACAGCGAAAGCTTTCTTT. J is TRBJ1-1 and V is TRBV25-1, with D perhaps matching TRBD1 (5 bases). The ends were cut back, 6 bases at V and 9 bases at J, with 14 bases in the middle. CDR1 and CDR2 from the germline V gene are MGHDK and SYGVNS. The CDR3 has 12 residues.

The J gene is TRBJ2-2, the V gene TRBV4-2; D gene unclear. V was clipped by 0 bases and J by 1 base, with 12 bases between them. The length of the CDR3 is 17 residues. The V gene's germline CDR1 is LGHNA and CDR2 YNFKEQ. The DNA of the CDR3 is TGTGCCAGCAGCCAAGATATTCTTCCCGGGAACACCGGGGAGCTGTTTTTT. This gives the protein CASSQDILPGNTGELFF.

The chain employs TRBV7-2 and TRBJ2-7; the match to TRBD1 covers 10 bases. CDR3 length equals 14 residues. From germline, CDR1 is SGHTA and CDR2 FQGNSA. V lost 4 bases and J lost 5; bases outside the gene matches: 5. CDR3 coding DNA: TGTGCCAGCAGCTATAAGACAGGGGGCCACGAGCAGTACTTC. It yields the protein CASSYKTGGHEQYF.

This clone was picked up a small number of times. The chain is built from TRBV30 and TRBJ2-3; D might be TRBD1 (6 bases). Looked up from germline, CDR1 is GTSNPN and CDR2 is SVGIG (reference sequence). Trimming shortened V by 4 bases and J by 0 bases, and 11 bases separated the two germline ends. The CDR3 has 14 residues. CDR3 amino acids: CAWKGQPSTDTQYF. CDR3 nucleotides: TGTGCCTGGAAAGGACAGCCTAGCACAGATACGCAGTATTTT. The variable domain in full, with the rest retrieved from reference TRBV30 and TRBJ2-3, is SQTIHQWPATLVQPVGSPLSLECTVEGTSNPNLYWYRQAAGRGLQLLFYSVGIGQISSEVPQNLSASRPQDRQFILSSKKLLLSDSGFYLCAWKGQPSTDTQYFGPGTRLTVL.

This clone was observed a few times. J is TRBJ2-5 and V is TRBV5-6; 11 bases are a match to TRBD2. This CDR3 is 14 amino acids long. The trim removed 4 bases at V and 3 bases at J, leaving 2 bases unmatched. The germline V gene encodes CDR1 SGHDT and CDR2 YYEEEE. The chain's CDR3 is CASSPGLAEETQYF. DNA for the CDR3: TGTGCCAGCAGCCCGGGACTAGCGGAAGAGACCCAGTACTTC.

The chain joins TRBV13 to TRBJ2-7; D may be TRBD2 (6 bases). Trimming took off 5 bases at V and 3 bases at J, with 8 bases between the two ends. Looked up from germline, CDR1 is PRHDT and CDR2 is FYEKMQ (reference sequence). The CDR3 is 12 amino acids. CDR3 DNA sequence: TGTGCCAGCAGCGTCGGGGGCTACGAGCAGTACTTC. Amino acids: CASSVGGYEQYF.

This sequence joins TRBV7-2 and TRBJ2-7, with TRBD1 matching over 11 bases. J was trimmed by 2 bases and V by 1 base; bases with no gene match: 4. This CDR3 comprises 16 residues. CDR1 is SGHTA and CDR2 is FQGNSA in the germline V gene. The CDR3 reads CASSLGVGQGAYEQYF. The CDR3 region has the DNA TGTGCCAGCAGCTTAGGGGTGGGACAGGGGGCCTACGAGCAGTACTTC.